This TCR beta chain was sequenced during a study of PD-L1 blockade in urothelial cancer. As for the study in general: Researchers looked at the blood 3 weeks (second dose) and 6 weeks after treatment began. Specimens of blood held a median count of about 140,000 T cells. Study-wide results and limits: Tumor-associated TCR clones expanded more in blood at 3 weeks in patients with durable benefit.

Time point indicated: pretreatment peripheral blood. Regarding this clone: What it binds is unknown.

Trimming left V 7 bases short and J 0 bases short, with 15 bases between. This CDR3 has 15 amino acids. CDR1 is SEHNR and CDR2 is FQNEAQ in the germline V gene (reference sequence). Sequenced by immunoSEQ multiplex PCR; TCRdb stores in-frame clones only, minus some. The sample gives tens of thousands of clones, less than 90% of which show up once; approximately 10% is in the top ten. The sequencing used PBMCs, collected around atezolizumab (anti-PD-L1) treatment. The TCR sequence derives from a woman aged 65 to 85 with urothelial cancer. The chain carries TRBV7-9 and TRBJ1-1; D is perhaps TRBD1 (5 bases). Here the CDR3 reads CASKGRGGMNTEAFF. The CDR3, as DNA: TGTGCCAGCAAAGGGAGGGGAGGGATGAACACTGAAGCTTTCTTT.